This passage covers 24 T cell receptor beta chains from one sample sequenced in a study of blood T cell repertoires in COVID-19. Sequencing was performed with immunoSEQ multiplex PCR; in TCRdb, only in-frame clones are kept and a portion is missing. The table includes around 470,000 clones, approximately 89% detected once. Sequencing was performed on peripheral blood. These TCRs come from a man between 18 and 29 years old with COVID-19, enrolled during active disease.

As for this clone: Additional DNA sequences in this sample encode the identical CDR3. The chain couples TRBV5-6 to TRBJ2-5, with 13 bases aligning to TRBD2. Trimming cost V 2 bases and J 5 bases; bases outside gene matches: 3. Germline CDR1 is SGHDT and CDR2 is YYEEEE. The CDR3 consists of 15 residues. The CDR3: CASSLLAGGRETQYF. The CDR3 region has the DNA TGTGCCAGCAGCTTACTAGCGGGGGGGCGGGAGACCCAGTACTTC.

The chain couples TRBV11-3 to TRBJ2-7; D remains ambiguous. This CDR3 spans 15 amino acids. V was shortened by 5 bases and J by 2 bases, with 16 bases between the two germline ends. Germline CDR1 reads SGHNT; CDR2 reads YENEEA. The CDR3 bases are TGTGCCAGCAGCCGGCGGCGGAACTCAGCCTACGAGCAGTACTTC. As protein: CASSRRRNSAYEQYF.

The genes are TRBV6-5 and TRBJ2-3; TRBD1 is a possible D gene (6 bases). Trimming took 7 bases from V and 1 from J, leaving 15 bases between them. CDR1 MNHEY and CDR2 SVGAGI come from the germline V gene. This CDR3 contains 15 residues. Here the CDR3 DNA reads TGTGCCAGCACCGAAGGGGGTACCCGCACAGATACGCAGTATTTT. Protein product: CASTEGGTRTDTQYF.

The genes are TRBV18 and TRBJ1-2; tentatively, D is TRBD1 (6 bases). Trimming left V 3 bases short and J 2 bases short, with 13 bases between. Per germline, CDR1 KGHSH and CDR2 LQKENI. The CDR3 is 15 amino acids. CDR3 DNA sequence: TGTGCCAGCTCACCCATGGACAGTACCAACTATGGCTACACCTTC. Translation: CASSPMDSTNYGYTF.

The chain joins TRBV24-1 to TRBJ2-7; perhaps TRBD1 as D (5 bases). Germline CDR1 and CDR2: KGHDR and SFDVKD. This CDR3 has 13 amino acids. V lost 4 bases and J lost 3, with 9 bases in between. The CDR3, as DNA: TGTGCCACCAGTGACCGAACAGGCTACGAGCAGTACTTC. This gives the protein CATSDRTGYEQYF.

The gene calls are TRBV25-1 and TRBJ1-1; D not certain. This CDR3 region has 14 residues. Germline V CDR1 and CDR2: MGHDK, SYGVNS. V was clipped by 5 bases and J by 5 bases, with 15 bases between them. CDR3 DNA sequence: TGTGCCAGCAGTAGTCTTCAGGAGGTTACTGAAGCTTTCTTT. Translated, it gives CASSSLQEVTEAFF.

The rearrangement joins TRBV5-5 to TRBJ2-3, with 13 positions matching TRBD2. The CDR3 contains 15 residues. Germline CDR1 is SGHKS and CDR2 is YYEKEE (reference sequence). V trimming: 4 bases; J trimming: 6 bases; junction bases outside the gene matches: 5. The CDR3 protein is CASSLGLAGADTQYF. The CDR3, as DNA: TGTGCCAGCAGCCTTGGACTAGCGGGAGCGGATACGCAGTATTTT.

A few counts support this clone. The chain links TRBV24-1 to TRBJ1-5, with D possibly matching TRBD1 (5 bases). The V end was cut by 9 bases, the J end by 2 bases, with 16 bases between. Germline CDR1 KGHDR, CDR2 SFDVKD. The CDR3 length is 15 residues. CDR3 coding DNA: TGTGCCACCCCGTCGATTGGGGCTGGCAATCAGCCCCAGCATTTT. Translated: CATPSIGAGNQPQHF.

The chain couples TRBV12-5 to TRBJ2-3; D unresolved. Germline-derived CDR1 and CDR2 are LGHNT and FRNRAP. V dropped 4 bases and J dropped 5 bases, with 19 bases sitting between them. This CDR3 comprises 16 residues. CDR3 in DNA: TGTGCTAGTGGTTCTGGTCGGCACCACACGGGAGATACGCAGTATTTT. Translation gives CASGSGRHHTGDTQYF. Using reference TRBV12-5 and TRBJ2-3 for the parts outside the CDR3, the full variable domain is DARVTQTPRHKVTEMGQEVTMRCQPILGHNTVFWYRQTMMQGLELLAYFRNRAPLDDSGMPKDRFSAEMPDATLATLKIQPSEPRDSAVYFCASGSGRHHTGDTQYFGPGTRLTVL.

The rearrangement joins TRBV10-2 to TRBJ2-1; 7 bases map to TRBD1. This CDR3 comprises 12 residues. CDR1 is WSHSY, CDR2 SAAADI, per germline. V shed 7 bases, J shed 5 bases, and the junction held 2 bases outside the gene matches. Here the CDR3 reads CASTGQDNEQFF. The CDR3 DNA is TGCGCCAGCACCGGACAGGACAATGAGCAGTTCTTC.

The chain has TRBV3-1 (or the pseudogene TRBV3-2) and TRBJ1-1; the D is unclear. The germline V and J ends were trimmed by 1 base and 5 bases, with 14 bases remaining between them. The CDR3 contains 15 residues. Germline V lookup: CDR1 LGHDT, CDR2 YNNKEL (reference sequence). The CDR3 DNA sequence: TGTGCCAGCAGCCAAGCCCCACGGGTTGGTACTGAAGCTTTCTTT. Translating gives CASSQAPRVGTEAFF.

V and J are TRBV5-1 and TRBJ1-4; TRBD1 agrees at 9 bases. This CDR3 has 15 residues. Germline V gene lookup returns CDR1 SGHRS and CDR2 YFSETQ. The V gene end was trimmed by 1 base and the J gene end by 8 bases; junction bases not matched to a gene: 6. CDR3 loop: CASSLQQGAGEKLFF. CDR3 nucleotide sequence: TGCGCCAGCAGCTTGCAACAGGGGGCAGGGGAAAAACTGTTTTTT. Filled out from reference TRBV5-1 and TRBJ1-4, the complete variable domain reads KAGVTQTPRYLIKTRGQQVTLSCSPISGHRSVSWYQQTPGQGLQFLFEYFSETQRNKGNFPGRFSGRQFSNSRSEMNVSTLELGDSALYLCASSLQQGAGEKLFFGSGTQLSVL.

The chain recombines TRBV14 with TRBJ2-7; 7 bases line up with TRBD1. The CDR3 totals 16 residues. After removal of 4 bases from V and 1 base from J, the junction contained 10 bases not matched to a gene. Germline lookup yields CDR1 SGHDN and CDR2 FVKESK. The CDR3 bases are TGTGCCAGCAGCCCGACTTTTCTGACAGGGTCCTACGAGCAGTACTTC. It codes for CASSPTFLTGSYEQYF.

The chain carries TRBV27 and TRBJ2-4; a possible D gene is TRBD1 (5 bases). The germline V gene has CDR1 MNHEY and CDR2 SMNVEV (reference sequence). Trimming removed 6 bases from V and 1 base from J, with 19 bases in between. The CDR3 totals 17 residues. CDR3 region: CASRTISDTLAKNIQYF. The CDR3 bases are TGTGCCAGCAGAACTATCTCGGACACTCTCGCCAAAAACATTCAGTACTTC.

This CDR3 is CASSLVGRGSGELFF. CDR3 coding DNA: TGCGCCAGCAGCTTGGTGGGCAGGGGATCCGGGGAGCTGTTTTTT. The chain employs TRBV5-1 and TRBJ2-2; possibly TRBD1 for D (6 bases). Trimming pared 0 bases from V and 6 bases from J, leaving 12 bases between. Germline CDR1 is SGHRS and CDR2 is YFSETQ. The CDR3 has 15 amino acids.

This chain links TRBV15 with TRBJ1-3, with unresolved D. The CDR3 runs 14 residues. V was cut by 0 bases and J by 3 bases, with 6 bases left in between. CDR1 is LNHNV, CDR2 YYDKDF, per germline (reference sequence). The CDR3 loop reads CATSRDFNGNTIYF. In nucleotides, the CDR3 is TGTGCCACCAGCAGAGATTTTAATGGAAACACCATATATTTT.

The chain uses TRBV7-9 and TRBJ1-4; no definite D call. This CDR3 is 16 amino acids long. Trimming shortened V by 6 bases and J by 0 bases, and 14 bases separated the two germline ends. Germline CDR1 SEHNR, CDR2 FQNEAQ (reference sequence). This CDR3 is CASRPIRGATNEKLFF. In DNA, the CDR3 is TGTGCCAGCAGACCAATACGAGGTGCAACTAATGAAAAACTGTTTTTT.

CDR3 sequence reads: CASTVSLAGRETQYF. In nucleotides, the CDR3 is TGTGCCAGTACCGTTAGCCTAGCGGGGAGAGAGACCCAGTACTTC. V is TRBV19 and J is TRBJ2-5; 9 nucleotides match TRBD2. The CDR3 length is 15 residues. Germline lookup yields CDR1 LNHDA and CDR2 SQIVND (reference sequence). The V gene end was trimmed by 7 bases and the J gene end by 4 bases; junction bases not matched to a gene: 10.

The V gene is TRBV5-4, the J gene TRBJ2-2; 9 bases agree with TRBD2. Germline CDR1 reads SGHNT; CDR2 reads YYREEE (reference sequence). This CDR3 has 16 residues. V lost 0 bases, J lost 7 bases, and 7 bases stayed unmatched. CDR3 coding DNA: TGTGCCAGCAGCTTGGGATTAGCGGGAGTAAACGGGGAGCTGTTTTTT. Encoded protein: CASSLGLAGVNGELFF. The whole variable domain, filled in from reference TRBV5-4 and TRBJ2-2, reads ETGVTQSPTHLIKTRGQQVTLRCSSQSGHNTVSWYQQALGQGPQFIFQYYREEENGRGNFPPRFSGLQFPNYSSELNVNALELDDSALYLCASSLGLAGVNGELFFGEGSRLTVL.

J is TRBJ2-1 and V is TRBV2; 9 nucleotides agree with TRBD2. V shed 3 bases and J 13 bases; nucleotides not matched to a gene: 13. Germline assignment: CDR1 SNHLY and CDR2 FYNNEI. This CDR3 region has 15 residues. CDR3 in amino acids: CASSEQAGGQVAQFF. The CDR3 DNA follows: TGTGCCAGCAGTGAGCAAGCGGGGGGCCAAGTTGCCCAGTTCTTC.

This clone was recorded once. The rearrangement links TRBV4-1 to TRBJ2-2; D is undetermined. This CDR3 region has 13 residues. The V gene lost 0 bases and the J gene lost 8 bases, with 7 bases spanning the gap. CDR1 and CDR2 from the germline V gene are MGHRA and YSYEKL. CDR3 sequence (DNA): TGCGCCAGCAGCCAAGACTTTGCGGGGGAGCTGTTTTTT. Amino acid sequence: CASSQDFAGELFF.

J is TRBJ2-7 and V is TRBV4-1; no definite D call. Trimming took off 0 bases at V and 0 bases at J, with 12 bases between the two ends. This CDR3 has 16 residues. The germline gives CDR1 MGHRA, CDR2 YSYEKL. CDR3 nucleotide sequence: TGCGCCAGCAGCCAAGATCCCGCAGAAAGCTCCTACGAGCAGTACTTC. This codes for CASSQDPAESSYEQYF.

The rearrangement uses TRBV7-9 and TRBJ2-3; D is possibly TRBD1 (5 bases). V was shortened by 2 bases and J by 1 base, with 22 bases between the two germline ends. Germline loops: CDR1 SEHNR, CDR2 FQNEAQ (reference sequence). The CDR3 contains 19 residues. CDR3 amino acids: CASSLLRGHLGSGTDTQYF. The CDR3 DNA is TGTGCCAGCAGCTTACTAAGGGGCCATCTGGGATCGGGCACAGATACGCAGTATTTT.

The chain uses TRBV3-1 (or the pseudogene TRBV3-2) and TRBJ1-1; tentative D call: TRBD1 (6 bases). Germline CDR1 reads LGHDT; CDR2 reads YNNKEL (reference sequence). The CDR3 is made up of 12 amino acids. Deletions cut 2 bases from V and 9 bases from J, with 10 bases between. In nucleotides, the CDR3 is TGTGCCAGCAGCCAATCTACAGGGAAAGCTTTCTTT. Translated: CASSQSTGKAFF.